This T cell receptor beta chain was identified during a study of blood T cells in healthy people across ages. Looking at the study overall: Capture via template switching afforded approximately one barcoded beta molecule per two T cells.

This clonotype was recorded a few times. Alongside a J-beta primer mix, a sample-barcoded 5' primer served in a second PCR lasting about 7 to 12 cycles. TCRdb ran MiXCR on the 5' RACE reads and lists one entry per CDR3 protein. The table lists 800,000 or so distinct CDR3 sequences, 20% to 30% of them singletons. The CDR3 is made up of 14 amino acids. Germline CDR1 and CDR2: SQVTM and ANQGSEA. The germline V and J ends were trimmed by 5 bases and 1 base, with 13 bases remaining between them. The same data also contributed to another study, on T cells of mothers and their children.

The chain has TRBV29-1 and TRBJ2-3; possibly TRBD2 for D (6 bases). This receptor was obtained from a boy between 10 and 17 years old in good health. Sequencing was performed on blood. CDR3 loop: CSVPLALRTDTQYF. CDR3 in DNA: TGCAGCGTTCCGCTAGCGTTACGCACAGATACGCAGTATTTT.